This T cell receptor beta chain comes out of a study of cytomegalovirus exposure and HLA in healthy donors (TCRdb year 2017). As for the study more broadly: In an earlier analysis of fewer than 750 of the donors, about 270 Gb of sequence data and 117 million unique TCR beta sequences from about 190 million T cells were reported. The number of donors typed differed by locus, with roughly 620-640 for A, B, C, DRB1 and DQB1, around 500 for DQA1, approximately 570 for DPA1, and roughly 450 for DPB1. In a later analysis, previously published TCR beta repertoires from 666 donors were re-analyzed and high-resolution HLA genotyping was added so that TCR occurrence patterns could be studied. Rather than using new phenotypic data, the later analysis identified candidate immune exposures from TCR beta sequences and from how often those sequences occurred across donors. Every repertoire in the discovery cohort had been generated on one and the same sequencing platform. Among 398 genotyped donors of the cohort, an average of about 240,000 unique TCR beta nucleotide sequences were sequenced per donor, roughly 20% of them non-productive. A separate validation cohort of 100 to 150 different subjects was used in addition to the roughly 720-subject first cohort. Using immunosequencing, the study profiled T cell repertoires from roughly 650 subjects and related those repertoires to cytomegalovirus serostatus. The aim of the study was to test whether cataloging public T cell receptors could identify signatures of past pathogen exposure. To predict cytomegalovirus infection status, the study brought together high-throughput TCR immunosequencing, statistical association of individual TCRs with disease status, and machine learning. Because of strong linkage in the cohort, 4 to 6 DR-DQ haplotypes were treated as single units for association and clustering. Donor age, sex, ethnicity and CMV serostatus were compiled alongside the repertoire data. A later genetic analysis took genome-wide SNP genotypes for about 55% of the 666 donors and used that subset as a discovery cohort. Among the roughly 390 genotyped donors, around 79% belonged to the genetic ancestry cluster associated with self-reported Caucasian donors. To decide whether each TCR beta V gene segment behaved as functional or pseudogenic, an earlier analysis of some 600 of the donors relied on high-throughput TCR beta sequencing. Both class I and class II loci were covered by HLA typing, at four-digit resolution. Around 300 gigabases of sequencing data and around 87 million unique TCR sequences were included in an early release covering around 650 HLA-typed donors. The investigation overall reported the following: The sequencing pipeline was judged likely to have produced a cluster of highly shared sequence variants as a technical artifact. Sequencing depth was assumed to be roughly uniform across donors in the presence/absence analyses, though that assumption may not hold. Several of the top co-occurrence clusters appeared to be linked to parvovirus B19, influenza, CMV and Epstein-Barr virus, according to a later analysis. CMV serostatus was the only immune exposure information available for the cohort. The authors suggested that the approach could potentially be extended to other disease states and immunological phenotypes. An earlier analysis of approximately 540 of the donors showed that most TCR beta V segments appeared in productive rearrangements either about 90% or about 30% of the time, which broadly matched IMGT annotations. Compared with equally common non-associated chains, HLA-associated TCR beta chains in a later analysis were more clonally expanded and had lower generation probabilities. A further reported finding was that TCR beta sequences accurately predicted the HLA-A and HLA-B alleles for most subjects in the first cohort. Because counts were too low, roughly 16 rarely observed V segments, including chromosome 9 orphons, were excluded from the earlier analysis of 587 of the donors. Correlated functional status among segregating V segments might be attributable to linkage disequilibrium, but an unknown experimental factor could not be ruled out. Most TCR sequences were observed very rarely across donors, whereas some public TCRs were present in many individuals. Compared with the approximately 710-donor mean, donors in an Asian-associated ancestry cluster had fewer N-insertions in productive TCRs, according to a later genetic analysis. A later genetic analysis associated a missense DCLRE1C variant with V-gene and J-gene trimming of TCR beta chains, and an independent cohort replicated the association. Strong co-occurrence of HLA alleles, especially DR and DQ, made assigning TCR associations to individual alleles difficult. The classifier was reported to diagnose cytomegalovirus status with high specificity and sensitivity in both the original and validation cohorts. In the study, roughly 160 TCR beta chains were listed as associated with cytomegalovirus. According to a later analysis, most CMV-associated TCR beta chains appeared to be HLA-restricted, and the HLA associations seemed to be driven largely by CMV exposure. A later analysis associated 15,000 to 20,000 TCR beta sequences with specific HLA alleles at a false discovery rate of 0.05. A few of the identified cytomegalovirus-associated TCR beta chains were confirmed in vitro to be specific for cytomegalovirus antigens. Because HLA typing was missing for some donors at each locus, association tests included only the typed subset. In this cohort, only TCR beta chains were sequenced, and detectable features were limited by the absence of alpha or paired-chain data. In a later analysis, the rate of TCR association differed among HLA loci, with DRB1 alleles having the most associated TCRs and HLA-C alleles having the fewest.

On this clone itself: There is no known antigen for this receptor. Base qualities are not recorded, but no much larger clone differs from it by a single base.

Library preparation used the immunoSEQ multiplex PCR assay. The multiplex PCR relied on a mix of 60 forward primers for TCR Vbeta segments and 13 reverse primers for TCR Jbeta segments. A multiplex PCR assay on genomic DNA amplified the CDR3 region of rearranged TCR beta genes. The amplified TCR beta libraries were sequenced on the Illumina HiSeq System as 87-base-pair reads. The study's processing was this. In a later analysis, tens of millions of unique TCR beta chains were counted across the 650 to 750 repertoires, and approximately 11 million of these chains were shared by at least two donors. Raw reads were error-corrected and collapsed into unique sequences with a nearest-neighbor algorithm that merged closely related sequences to remove PCR and sequencing errors. Alignment of CDR3 sequences to IMGT reference sequences was used to assign V, D and J gene segments. For a sequence to be retained, at least a six-nucleotide match to both a V gene segment and a J gene segment was required. Rearrangements were classified as productive when the CDR3 lacked stop codons and remained in frame with V and J, and all other rearrangements were classified as non-productive. CDR3 was defined according to IMGT convention as the region running from the second conserved V-encoded cysteine to the conserved J-encoded phenylalanine. The earlier analysis of fewer than 700 of the donors excluded sequences that lacked an unambiguous match to a single V gene segment. An earlier analysis of several hundred of the donors called V segments functional above 56.7% productive rearrangements and segregating when the between-donor standard deviation exceeded 5%. A statistical classification framework was built for diagnosing cytomegalovirus status from the catalog of TCR beta chain sequences. V and J gene assignment, in a later analysis, came from comparing TCR nucleotide sequences with IMGT/GENE-DB human TR gene sequences. A later analysis assigned CDR3 sequences and most-parsimonious VDJ recombination scenarios with the TCRdist pipeline. In a later analysis, every TCR beta chain was defined by the combination of its CDR3 amino acid sequence and its V-gene family, and reads without a unique V-gene family were dropped. To address suspected cross-contamination and a sequencing artifact, a later analysis removed a few hundred highly shared, low-generation-probability nucleotide sequences. In a later analysis, a clonal expansion index was calculated for each public chain from normalized within-repertoire ranks of inferred template counts. A later analysis computed generation probabilities with a VDJ recombination model fitted to out-of-frame rearrangements, and checked the results against IGoR. Hypergeometric tests were used in a later analysis to score TCR-TCR, TCR-HLA and TCR-CMV co-occurrence, with a repertoire-size bias correction applied to the TCR pairs. False discovery rates were estimated in a later analysis by permuting HLA or CMV assignments 20 times. In a later analysis, co-occurring TCRs were grouped with DBSCAN, and TCRdist sequence similarity was added when clustering was performed within HLA-allele-positive subsets. Repertoires with fewer than 30,000 or more than 120,000 public chains were left out of co-occurrence clustering, as were about five repertoires with anomalous nucleotide sharing. As stored in TCRdb, this immuneACCESS dataset retains in-frame rearrangements with V and J assigned. A fraction of the clones does not appear; measured against another copy, unresolved V genes explain less than half of the discrepancy, and the remainder lacks a known reason. From that table come the V and J calls and clone size; the DNA was used to work out D and trimming. This sample has some 100,000 clones in its table, and around three quarters of those were observed once. The ten top clones hold about 8% of the sample.

In total, 630 or so healthy bone marrow donors made up the cohort. At the time of sampling, every cohort member was nominally healthy, though immune exposures that went unrecorded were likely present. The donor tested CMV seropositive, placing the donor among the 290 or so seropositive members of the cohort. Each donor provided a peripheral blood sample, and peripheral blood mononuclear cells were used for TCR beta sequencing. The Qiagen DNeasy Blood Extraction Kit was used to extract genomic DNA from the blood cell samples. This sequence originates from a woman aged 45-60 years in good health and CMV-seropositive. Input material: PBMCs.

The CDR3 protein sequence reads: CASSLGIRGNTEAFF. The nucleotide sequence is given as TGCGCCAGCAGCTTGGGGATAAGGGGGAACACTGAAGCTTTCTTT. Recombination connected TRBV5-1 to TRBJ1-1; the D segment could be TRBD1, given 5 matching bases. Between the V and J ends, shortened by 0 bases and 1 base respectively, the junction contains 10 bases. CDR1 is given as SGHRS and CDR2 as YFSETQ, both from the germline V gene. The CDR3 starts with the cysteine, ends with the phenylalanine, and has 15 residues. Just the 45-base CDR3 DNA is kept, in frame starting at base 1.